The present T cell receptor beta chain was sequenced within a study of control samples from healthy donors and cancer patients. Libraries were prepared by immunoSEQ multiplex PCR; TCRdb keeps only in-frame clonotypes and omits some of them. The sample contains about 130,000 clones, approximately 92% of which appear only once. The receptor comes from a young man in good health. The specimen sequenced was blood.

The CDR3 nucleotides read TGTGCCTGGAGTGGACATCACTACGAGCAGTACTTC. It specifies CAWSGHHYEQYF. The V gene is TRBV30, the J gene TRBJ2-7; D not resolved. Germline V gene data show CDR1 as GTSNPN and CDR2 as SVGIG (reference sequence). CDR3 length equals 12 residues. The V gene lost 1 base and the J gene lost 3 bases, with 7 bases spanning the gap.